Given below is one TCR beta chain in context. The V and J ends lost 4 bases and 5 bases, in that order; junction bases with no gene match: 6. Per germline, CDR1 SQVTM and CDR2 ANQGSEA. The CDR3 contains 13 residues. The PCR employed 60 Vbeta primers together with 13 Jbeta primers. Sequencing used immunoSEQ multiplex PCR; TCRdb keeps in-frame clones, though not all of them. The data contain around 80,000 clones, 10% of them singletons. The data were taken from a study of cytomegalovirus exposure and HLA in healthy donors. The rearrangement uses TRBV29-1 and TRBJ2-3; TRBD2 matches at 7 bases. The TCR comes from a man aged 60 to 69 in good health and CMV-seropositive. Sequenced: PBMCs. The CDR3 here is CSVGGGSGDTQYF. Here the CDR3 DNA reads TGCAGCGTTGGGGGCGGGAGTGGAGATACGCAGTATTTT.